This T cell receptor beta chain was captured by sequencing in a study of blood T cell repertoires in COVID-19. Study details: Both acute and convalescent COVID-19 samples were obtained from the United States, Italy and Spain. PBMCs, B-cell-depleted T cells, or T cells provided the cDNA or gDNA that made up the material.

The V end lost 10 bases, the J end lost 4 bases, and 14 bases lay between the germline ends. The germline V gene has CDR1 MNHEY and CDR2 SVGEGT. The CDR3 is made up of 12 amino acids. Authors' processing steps: Nucleated cell number was recorded as an estimate derived from reference gene primer amplification. Only in-frame clones appear in the TCRdb table, and some are missing; sequencing was by immunoSEQ multiplex PCR. The D gene and trimming were derived from the DNA, and the V and J assignments and clone size from that table. The sample carries fewer than 120,000 clones, about 85% recorded once. The sequence came from a human donor in a cohort sampled during active COVID-19. The rearrangement links TRBV6-2 or TRBV6-3 to TRBJ2-7; D possibly corresponds to TRBD2 (5 bases). The sample consisted of peripheral blood. The CDR3 nucleotides read TGTGCCACCACCCCGACGGGGTACGAGCAGTACTTC. Protein: CATTPTGYEQYF.